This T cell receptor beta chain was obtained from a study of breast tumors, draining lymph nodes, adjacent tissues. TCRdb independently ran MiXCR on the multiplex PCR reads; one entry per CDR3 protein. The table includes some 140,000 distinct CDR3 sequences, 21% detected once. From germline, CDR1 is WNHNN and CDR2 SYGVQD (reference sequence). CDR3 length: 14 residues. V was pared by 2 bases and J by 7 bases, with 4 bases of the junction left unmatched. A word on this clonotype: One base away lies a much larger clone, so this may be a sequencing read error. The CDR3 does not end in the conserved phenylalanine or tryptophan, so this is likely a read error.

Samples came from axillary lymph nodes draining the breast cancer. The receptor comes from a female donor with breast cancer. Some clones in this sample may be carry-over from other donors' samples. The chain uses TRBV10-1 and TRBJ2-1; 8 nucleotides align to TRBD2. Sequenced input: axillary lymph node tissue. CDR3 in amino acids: CASSEVGGRNEQFL. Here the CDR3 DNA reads TGCGCCAGCAGTGAGGTCGGCGGGAGGAATGAGCAGTTCCTC.